This entry concerns a single T cell receptor beta chain. This clone was seen a few times. Its binding antigen is unknown. No base quality information exists; no much larger clone differs at one position. Each donor gave one peripheral blood draw, averaging approximately 110 mL, which was collected into heparinised tubes. A BD FACSAria II was used to sort naive, central memory, regulatory and stem cell-like memory CD4+ T cells with a panel that included CD45RO, CCR7, CD25, CD127, CD95 and CD27. Purity was above 98% for every sorted population. PBMCs were isolated right away by Lymphoprep density gradient centrifugation and were stained directly, without culture. Samples were stained and sorted in pairs, with one healthy donor and one patient per experiment, so that batch effects were minimized. The entire isolated RNA was reverse transcribed using the High Capacity cDNA Reverse Transcription Kit, and thus expressed TCRB transcripts were sequenced. Naive, central memory and regulatory T cell samples underwent deep immunoSEQ sequencing, averaging about 3.5 million total reads per sample. After sorted cells were lysed in RLT buffer, RNA was extracted with DNase-treated RNeasy Micro or Mini kits, with the choice depending on cell number. To prevent cross-contamination, each cell subset was processed individually, whereas patient and healthy donor samples were processed jointly. Using the immunoSEQ multiplex PCR, TCRB sequences were amplified from cDNA into 87-bp fragments spanning the CDR3 region. Sequencing of the amplicons was done on the Illumina HiSeq platform. Per the original workflow: Synthetic template baselines were used to correct PCR bias computationally, reads within Hamming distance 2 were collapsed together, and singletons that could not be merged were discarded. By aligning reads against IMGT, V, D and J genes, CDR3 length, and insertions or deletions at six rearrangement sites were assigned. Clonotype counts were normalized to sorted cell number within each subset before computing true diversity and Gini coefficients with the tcR R package. Repertoire sharing was quantified using the overlap coefficient calculated on TCRB nucleotide sequences. Out-of-frame TCRB sequences from naive cells were analyzed to stand in for the pre-selection repertoire. TCRdb's version of the immuneACCESS table is confined to in-frame rearrangements and falls short of the full clone set. An unresolved V gene accounts for under half of the shortfall where checked; the remainder is of unknown origin. V and J calls and clone size are copied from that table; D and trimming were computed from the DNA. Recorded for this sample are about 900,000 clones; 15% to 20% of them occurred a single time. The ten biggest clones cover 0.02% to 0.025% of the sample.

After removal of 0 bases from V and 5 bases from J, the junction retains 9 bases not matched to a gene. CDR1 is given as SGHTA and CDR2 as FQGTGA, both from the germline V gene. There are 17 amino acids in the CDR3, from cysteine to phenylalanine inclusive. Only the CDR3 portion is preserved as DNA: 51 bases, with reading frame beginning at the first base. This entry comes from a study of beta chain features in type 1 diabetes listed by TCRdb under 2018. About the investigation overall: No differences in mean age, gender distribution, total cell number or subset yield were found between patients and healthy donors. In the study, TCRB repertoires of sorted circulating CD4+ T cell subsets from recently diagnosed type 1 diabetes patients were compared with those of matched healthy donors. Naive and central memory subsets were obtained from all 28 donors, but regulatory and stem cell-like memory subsets were isolated from only 8 patients and about 8 healthy donors. Across all samples, 90 million to 130 million sorted cells were examined, and cell number per subset correlated strongly with RNA yield. General study outcomes and caveats: Because cDNA was sequenced instead of genomic DNA, highly expressing activated cells could be over-represented, though the groups showed no difference in activation or CD3 levels. Only small numbers of individuals were included in the HLA sub-analyses, which left unresolved whether HLA type had any influence on TCRB rearrangement. At VDJ recombination sites, type 1 diabetes patients had fewer insertions and more deleted nucleotides, which implies abnormalities in thymic rearrangement. Shorter templates might be favored by PCR, yet because patient and control samples were amplified and corrected together, any such skew would affect both groups equally. Naive, central memory and regulatory TCRB repertoires appeared to be more similar among patients than among healthy donors. Type 1 diabetes patients showed a moderate but significant shortening of TCRB CDR3 length in all four CD4+ subsets.

The sequence derives from a woman younger than 30 in good health. The chain employs TRBV7-3 and TRBJ2-2; 7 central nucleotides agree with TRBD2. Sequenced: naive CD4+ T cells from blood. The sample's cell subset or site label, decoded: true naive CD4+ T cells. Here is the DNA: TGTGCCAGCAGCTTAACCTCCCCGGGACTACCTACCGGGGAGCTGTTTTTT. This sequence encodes CASSLTSPGLPTGELFF. With all but the CDR3 taken from the reference TRBV7-3 and TRBJ2-2 genes, the full variable domain is: GAGVSQTPSNKVTEKGKYVELRCDPISGHTALYWYRQSLGQGPEFLIYFQGTGAADDSGLPNDRFFAVRPEGSVSTLKIQRTERGDSAVYLCASSLTSPGLPTGELFFGEGSRLTVL.